This T cell receptor beta chain stems from a study of blood T cell repertoires in COVID-19. Study details: Samples taken during acute and convalescent COVID-19 were collected in the United States, Italy and Spain. PBMCs, B-cell-depleted T cells, or T cells provided the cDNA or gDNA that made up the material.

V was clipped by 7 bases and J by 2 bases, with 9 bases between them. This CDR3 comprises 12 residues. CDR1 is SNHLY, CDR2 FYNNEI, per germline. Study processing details: Nucleated cell number was recorded as an estimate derived from reference gene primer amplification. The method was immunoSEQ multiplex PCR; TCRdb's version includes in-frame clones alone and lacks a portion of them. The V and J calls and clone size were taken over from that table, and D and trimming were inferred from the DNA. This sample carries 300,000 to 400,000 clones, about 89% of them seen once, and the ten largest clones take 2.5% to 3.5%.

Sequencing input: peripheral blood. This sequence joins TRBV2 and TRBJ2-7; no clear D gene. This receptor was obtained from a woman aged 25 to 39 with COVID-19, enrolled during active disease. The CDR3 DNA reads as TGTGCCAGCACGGCGGTCACCTACGAGCAGTACGTC. Amino acid sequence: CASTAVTYEQYV.